This TCR beta chain originates from a study of T cells in Graves' hyperthyroidism and ophthalmopathy. There were TCR beta CDR3 regions amplified from RNA transcripts. With the HTBI primer set, the TCR CDR3 went through a first round of RT-PCR. TCRdb reanalysed the multiplex PCR reads using MiXCR and keeps one entry per CDR3 protein. The sample records around 56,000 distinct CDR3 sequences, about 53% being singletons. Subjects with ophthalmopathy showed a Clinical Activity Score no lower than 3, a NOSPECS grade no lower than 4, and a duration shorter than 3 months. This clonotype was recorded a few times. V shed 4 bases and J shed 1 base, with 10 bases lying between them. The CDR3 has 13 amino acids. The V gene's germline CDR1 is DFQATT and CDR2 SNEGSKA (reference sequence).

Input material: blood. The clonotype originates from a woman in her fifties or sixties with Graves' ophthalmopathy. V usage is TRBV20-1 and J usage is TRBJ1-1; D remains unclear. The CDR3 DNA reads TGCAGTGCTAAGGTCAGTGGGAACACTGAAGCTTTCTTT. It is translated as CSAKVSGNTEAFF.